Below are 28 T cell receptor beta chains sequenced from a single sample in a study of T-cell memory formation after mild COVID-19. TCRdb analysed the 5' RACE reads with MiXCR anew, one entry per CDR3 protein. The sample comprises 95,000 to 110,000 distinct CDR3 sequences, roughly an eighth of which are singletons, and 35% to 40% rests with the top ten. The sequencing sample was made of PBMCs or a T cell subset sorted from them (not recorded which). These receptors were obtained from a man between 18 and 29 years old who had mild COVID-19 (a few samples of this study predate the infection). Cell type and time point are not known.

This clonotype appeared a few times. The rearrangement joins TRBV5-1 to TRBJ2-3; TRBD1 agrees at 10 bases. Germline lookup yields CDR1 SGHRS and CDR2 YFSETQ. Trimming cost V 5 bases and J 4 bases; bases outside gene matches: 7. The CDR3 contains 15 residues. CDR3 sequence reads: CASSTGTGEADTQYF. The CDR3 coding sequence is TGCGCCAGCAGTACCGGGACAGGGGAGGCAGATACGCAGTATTTT.

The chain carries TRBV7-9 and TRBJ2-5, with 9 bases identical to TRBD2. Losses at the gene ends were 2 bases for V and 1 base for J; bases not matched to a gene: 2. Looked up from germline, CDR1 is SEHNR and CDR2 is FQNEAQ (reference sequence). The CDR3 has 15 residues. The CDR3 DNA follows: TGTGCCAGCAGCTTAAGGCGGGGGGGCCAAGAGACCCAGTACTTC. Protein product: CASSLRRGGQETQYF.

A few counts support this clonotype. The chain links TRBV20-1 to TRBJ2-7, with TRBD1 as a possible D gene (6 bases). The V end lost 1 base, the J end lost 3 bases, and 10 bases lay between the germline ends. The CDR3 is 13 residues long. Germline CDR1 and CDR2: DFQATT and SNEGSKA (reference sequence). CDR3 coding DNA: TGCAGTGCTAGAGGACAGGAGTTCTACGAGCAGTACTTC. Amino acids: CSARGQEFYEQYF.

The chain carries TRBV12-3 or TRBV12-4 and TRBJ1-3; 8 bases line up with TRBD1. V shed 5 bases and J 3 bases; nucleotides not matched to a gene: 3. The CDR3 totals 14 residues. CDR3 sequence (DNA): TGTGCCAGCAGTCCGACAGGGGATGGAAACACCATATATTTT. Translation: CASSPTGDGNTIYF.

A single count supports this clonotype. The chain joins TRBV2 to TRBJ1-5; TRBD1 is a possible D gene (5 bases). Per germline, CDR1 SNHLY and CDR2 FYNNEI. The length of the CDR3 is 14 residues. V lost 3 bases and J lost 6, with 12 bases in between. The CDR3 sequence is CASSDGGVVQPQHF. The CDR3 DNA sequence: TGTGCCAGCAGTGATGGGGGGGTGGTTCAGCCCCAGCATTTT.

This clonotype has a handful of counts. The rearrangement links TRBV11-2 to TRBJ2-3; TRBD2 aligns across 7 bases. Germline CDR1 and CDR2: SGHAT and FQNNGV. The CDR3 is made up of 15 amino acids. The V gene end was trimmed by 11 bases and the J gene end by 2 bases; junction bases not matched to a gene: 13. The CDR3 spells CAGKAGTIPTDTQYF. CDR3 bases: TGTGCCGGTAAAGCAGGGACTATTCCCACAGATACGCAGTATTTT.

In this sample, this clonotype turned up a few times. For the CDR3, the DNA is TGCGCCAGCAGCCCAACTAGCGGGAATTACAATGAGCAGTTCTTC. Amino acid sequence: CASSPTSGNYNEQFF. This rearrangement joins TRBV4-1 to TRBJ2-1; 10 nucleotides agree with TRBD2. V gave up 4 bases and J gave up 4 bases; unmatched junction bases: 4. The germline V gene encodes CDR1 MGHRA and CDR2 YSYEKL. There are 15 residues in the CDR3.

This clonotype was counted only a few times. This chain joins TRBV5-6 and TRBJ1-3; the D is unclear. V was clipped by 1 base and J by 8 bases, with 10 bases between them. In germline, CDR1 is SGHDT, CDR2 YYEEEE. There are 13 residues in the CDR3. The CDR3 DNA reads TGTGCCAGCAGCTTGCCGAGCGGACACACCATATATTTT. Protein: CASSLPSGHTIYF.

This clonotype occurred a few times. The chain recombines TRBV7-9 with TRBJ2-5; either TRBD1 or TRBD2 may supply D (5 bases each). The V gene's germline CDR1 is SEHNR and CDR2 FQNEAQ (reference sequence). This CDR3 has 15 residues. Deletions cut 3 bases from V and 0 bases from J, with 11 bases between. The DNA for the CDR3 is TGTGCCAGCAGCTTCCCCGAGGGGTACCAAGAGACCCAGTACTTC. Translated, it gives CASSFPEGYQETQYF. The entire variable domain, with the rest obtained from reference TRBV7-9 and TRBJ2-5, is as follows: DTGVSQNPRHKITKRGQNVTFRCDPISEHNRLYWYRQTLGQGPEFLTYFQNEAQLEKSRLLSDRFSAERPKGSFSTLEIQRTEQGDSAMYLCASSFPEGYQETQYFGPGTRLLVL.

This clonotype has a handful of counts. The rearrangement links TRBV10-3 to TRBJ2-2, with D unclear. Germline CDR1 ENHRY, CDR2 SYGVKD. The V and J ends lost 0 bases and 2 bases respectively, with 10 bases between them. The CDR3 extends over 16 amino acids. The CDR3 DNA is TGTGCCATCAGTGAGTCTTGGCAGATAAACACCGGGGAGCTGTTTTTT. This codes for CAISESWQINTGELFF.

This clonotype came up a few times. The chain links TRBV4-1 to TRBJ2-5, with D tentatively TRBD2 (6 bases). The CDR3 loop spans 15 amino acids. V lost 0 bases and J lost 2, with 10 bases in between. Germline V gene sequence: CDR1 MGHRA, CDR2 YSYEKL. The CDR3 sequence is CASSQDSGGQETQYF. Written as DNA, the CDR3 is TGCGCCAGCAGCCAAGATAGTGGGGGGCAAGAGACCCAGTACTTC.

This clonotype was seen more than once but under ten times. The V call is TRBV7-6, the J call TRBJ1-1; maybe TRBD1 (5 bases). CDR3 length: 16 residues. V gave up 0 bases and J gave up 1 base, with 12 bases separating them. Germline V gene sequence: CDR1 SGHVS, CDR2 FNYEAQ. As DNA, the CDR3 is TGTGCCAGCAGCTTAGCGTTTAGGGGCGGGAACACTGAAGCTTTCTTT. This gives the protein CASSLAFRGGNTEAFF.

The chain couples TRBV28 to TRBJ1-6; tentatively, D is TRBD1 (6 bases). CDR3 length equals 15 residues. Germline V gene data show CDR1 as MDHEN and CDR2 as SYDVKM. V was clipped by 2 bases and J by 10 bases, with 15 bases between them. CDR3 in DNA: TGTGCCAGCAGTTTAGGGGGCAGAGGGCCCTCACCCCTCCACTTT. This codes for CASSLGGRGPSPLHF.

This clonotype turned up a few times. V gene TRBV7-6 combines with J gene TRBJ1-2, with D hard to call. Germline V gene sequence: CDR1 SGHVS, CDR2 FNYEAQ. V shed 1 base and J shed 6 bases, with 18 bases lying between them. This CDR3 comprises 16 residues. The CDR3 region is CASSLERGPLGHGYTF. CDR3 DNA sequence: TGTGCCAGCAGCTTAGAAAGAGGACCCCTTGGGCATGGCTACACCTTC.

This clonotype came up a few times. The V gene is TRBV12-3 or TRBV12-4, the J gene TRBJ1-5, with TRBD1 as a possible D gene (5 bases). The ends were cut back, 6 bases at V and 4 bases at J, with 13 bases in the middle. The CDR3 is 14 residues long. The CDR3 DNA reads TGTGCCAGCAGGCGGGGGGGATTAAATCAGCCCCAGCATTTT. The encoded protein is CASRRGGLNQPQHF.

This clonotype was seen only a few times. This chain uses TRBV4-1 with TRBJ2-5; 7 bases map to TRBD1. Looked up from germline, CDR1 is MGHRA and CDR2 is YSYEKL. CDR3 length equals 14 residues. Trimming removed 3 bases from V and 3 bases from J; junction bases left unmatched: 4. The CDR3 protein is CASSHPDREETQYF. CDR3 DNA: TGCGCCAGCAGCCACCCCGACAGGGAAGAGACCCAGTACTTC.

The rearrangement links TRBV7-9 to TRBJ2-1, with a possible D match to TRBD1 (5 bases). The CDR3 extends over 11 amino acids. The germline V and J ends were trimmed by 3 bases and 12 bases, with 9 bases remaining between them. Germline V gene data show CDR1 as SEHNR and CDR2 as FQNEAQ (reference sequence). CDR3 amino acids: CASSFYRGQFF. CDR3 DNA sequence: TGTGCCAGCAGCTTCTATAGGGGGCAGTTCTTC.

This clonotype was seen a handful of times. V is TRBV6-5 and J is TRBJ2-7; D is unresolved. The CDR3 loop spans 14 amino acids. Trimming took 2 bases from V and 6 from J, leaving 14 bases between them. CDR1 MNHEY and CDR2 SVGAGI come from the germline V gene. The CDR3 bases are TGTGCCAGCAGTTACGACGGCAGCTTATTCGAGCAGTACTTC. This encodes CASSYDGSLFEQYF.

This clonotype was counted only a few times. The CDR3 nucleotides read TGCGCCAGCAGCCGCATGAGAACAACCCTTTACAATGAGCAGTTCTTC. It encodes CASSRMRTTLYNEQFF. This sequence joins TRBV4-1 and TRBJ2-1; no firm D call. Trimming removed 4 bases at V and 4 bases at J, with 17 bases between. The germline gives CDR1 MGHRA, CDR2 YSYEKL. This CDR3 spans 16 amino acids.

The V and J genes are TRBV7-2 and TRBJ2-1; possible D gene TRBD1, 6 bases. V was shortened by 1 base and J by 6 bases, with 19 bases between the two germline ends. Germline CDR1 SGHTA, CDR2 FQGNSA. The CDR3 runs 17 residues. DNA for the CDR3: TGTGCCAGCAGCTTAGGGGTGGGGGCTGGCCGGGGCAATGAGCAGTTCTTC. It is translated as CASSLGVGAGRGNEQFF.

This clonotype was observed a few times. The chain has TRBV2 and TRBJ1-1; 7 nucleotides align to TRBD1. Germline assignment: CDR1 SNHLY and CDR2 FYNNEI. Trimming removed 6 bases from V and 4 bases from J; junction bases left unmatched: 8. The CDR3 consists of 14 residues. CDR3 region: CASRMPGQITEAFF. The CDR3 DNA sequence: TGTGCCAGCAGGATGCCGGGACAGATCACTGAAGCTTTCTTT.

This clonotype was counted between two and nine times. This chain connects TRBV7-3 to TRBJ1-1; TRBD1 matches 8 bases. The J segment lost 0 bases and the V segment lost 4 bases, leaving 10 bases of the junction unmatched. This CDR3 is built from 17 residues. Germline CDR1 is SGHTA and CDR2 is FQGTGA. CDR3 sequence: CASSSGTGGTMNTEAFF. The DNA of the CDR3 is TGTGCCAGCAGCTCCGGGACAGGCGGAACCATGAACACTGAAGCTTTCTTT.

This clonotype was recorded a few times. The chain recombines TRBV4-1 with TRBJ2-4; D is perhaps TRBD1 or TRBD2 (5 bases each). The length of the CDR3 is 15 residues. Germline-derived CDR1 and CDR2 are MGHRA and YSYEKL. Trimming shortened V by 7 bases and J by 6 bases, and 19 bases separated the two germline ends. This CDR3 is CASMLDRDAGNIQYF. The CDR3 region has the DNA TGCGCCAGCATGCTAGACCGGGACGCGGGAAACATTCAGTACTTC.

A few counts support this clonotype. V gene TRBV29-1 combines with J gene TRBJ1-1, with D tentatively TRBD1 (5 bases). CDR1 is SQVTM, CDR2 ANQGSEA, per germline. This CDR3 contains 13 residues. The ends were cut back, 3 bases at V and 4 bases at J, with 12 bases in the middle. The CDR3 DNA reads TGCAGCGTTGACCACGGGGGTACCACTGAAGCTTTCTTT. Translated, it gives CSVDHGGTTEAFF.

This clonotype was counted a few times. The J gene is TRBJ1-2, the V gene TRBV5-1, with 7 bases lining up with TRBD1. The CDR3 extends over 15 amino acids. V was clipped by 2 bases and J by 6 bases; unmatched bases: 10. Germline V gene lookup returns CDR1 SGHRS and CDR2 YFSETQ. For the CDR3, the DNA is TGCGCCAGCAGCTTCGAAAGGACAGGAGACGATGGCTACACCTTC. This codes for CASSFERTGDDGYTF.

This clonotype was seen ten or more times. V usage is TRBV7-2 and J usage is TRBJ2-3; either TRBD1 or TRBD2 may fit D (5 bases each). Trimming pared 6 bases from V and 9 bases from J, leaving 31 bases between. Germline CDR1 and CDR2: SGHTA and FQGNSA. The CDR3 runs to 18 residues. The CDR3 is CASSLGPLQEARTHTQYF. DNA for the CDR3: TGTGCCAGCAGTCTAGGTCCCCTACAGGAGGCGCGGACCCACACGCAGTATTTT. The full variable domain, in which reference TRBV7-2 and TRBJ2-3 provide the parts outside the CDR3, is GAGVSQSPSNKVTEKGKDVELRCDPISGHTALYWYRQSLGQGLEFLIYFQGNSAPDKSGLPSDRFSAERTGGSVSTLTIQRTQQEDSAVYLCASSLGPLQEARTHTQYFGPGTRLTVL.

The CDR3 nucleotides are TGTGCCAGCAGCCCCAAGACGAACTCCGAGGACCAAGAGACCCAGTACTTC. It encodes CASSPKTNSEDQETQYF. This chain links TRBV7-9 with TRBJ2-5, with unresolved D. Between the trimmed V and J ends, which lost 5 bases and 0 bases, there was a span of 19 bases. CDR1 is SEHNR and CDR2 is FQNEAQ in the germline V gene (reference sequence). This CDR3 region has 17 residues.

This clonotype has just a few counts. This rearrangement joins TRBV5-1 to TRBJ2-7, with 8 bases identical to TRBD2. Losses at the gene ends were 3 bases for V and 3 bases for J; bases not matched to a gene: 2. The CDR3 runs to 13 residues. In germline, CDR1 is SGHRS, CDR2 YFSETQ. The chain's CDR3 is CASSYGTSYEQYV. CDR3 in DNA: TGCGCCAGCAGCTACGGGACTAGCTACGAGCAGTACGTC.